Listed below are T cell receptor beta chains from one sample, sequenced in a study of shared clonotypes between healthy human individuals. Profiling relied on immunoSEQ multiplex PCR, and the TCRdb table lists in-frame clones only, not all of them. Here the sample spans 2 million to 2.5 million clones, roughly 93% being singletons. Sequenced sample: naive CD4+ T cells from PBMCs. The receptors come from a man aged 18 to 35 in good health. Some clones in this sample may be carry-over from other donors' samples. The CDR3 runs from the conserved cysteine through the conserved F or W. The D gene is left open where the match is weak. Clone size is shown for a subset of rows, as once, few, many or a class of expanded clone.

TGCGCCAGCAGCCAACGTTACGATGACAGGGGATATTCACCCCTCCACTTT | CASSQRYDDRGYSPLHF | NA | TRBJ1-6 | TRBV4-3 | TRBD1
TGTGCCAGCAGCCCCGACCGGACAGTATACAATGAGCAGTTCTTC | CASSPDRTVYNEQFF | NA | TRBJ2-1 | TRBV11-3 | NA
TGTGCCATCAGCCCCCAGGGGACCTCGGGGGATACGACCCAGCATTTT | CAISPQGTSGDTTQHF | NA | TRBJ1-5 | TRBV10-3 | NA
TGCGCCAGCAGCTCCGGGACAGGGGACCCCTACGAGCAGTACTTC | CASSSGTGDPYEQYF | NA | TRBJ2-7 | TRBV10-1 | TRBD1
TGTGCCAGCAGCCAAGGGACCTACCCTAGCGGGGGGTTCACAGATACGCAGTATTTT | CASSQGTYPSGGFTDTQYF | once | TRBJ2-3 | TRBV14 | TRBD2
TGTGCCAGCAGTGTCCCGGACTTCAGCTCCTACAATGAGCAGTTCTTC | CASSVPDFSSYNEQFF | NA | TRBJ2-1 | TRBV28 | NA
TGTGCCAGCAGTGGTCCGAACACTGAAGCTTTCTTT | CASSGPNTEAFF | few | TRBJ1-1 | TRBV2 | NA
TGTGCCAGCAGCCGACCCGGAGCGGCACCCCAAGAGACCCAGTACTTC | CASSRPGAAPQETQYF | NA | TRBJ2-5 | TRBV28 | NA
TGCGCCAGCAGCGAATCTAGCGGGGATCCCTCTGCGGCCAAAAACATTCAGTACTTC | CASSESSGDPSAAKNIQYF | NA | TRBJ2-4 | TRBV5-1 | TRBD2
TGTGCCAGCACAACTCCGGGACAGGGACGGACCGGGGAGCTGTTTTTT | CASTTPGQGRTGELFF | NA | TRBJ2-2 | TRBV28 | TRBD1
TGTGCCATCAGTGCCGGGACACCTAATGAAAAACTGTTTTTT | CAISAGTPNEKLFF | once | TRBJ1-4 | TRBV10-3 | NA
TGTGCCAGCAGCCTCCAGGGAGTAGGCTTGGCGGATACGCAGTATTTT | CASSLQGVGLADTQYF | NA | TRBJ2-3 | TRBV5-4 | NA
TGCGCCAGCGGCGCCGGGGACGGAGACTACGAGCAGTACTTC | CASGAGDGDYEQYF | NA | TRBJ2-7 | TRBV5-1 | NA
TGTGCCAGCAGTCGACGGGACAGGGGCAATCAGCCCCAGCATTTT | CASSRRDRGNQPQHF | NA | TRBJ1-5 | TRBV27 | TRBD1
TGCGCCAGCAGCAGACGGACTAGCGGGAGGCCGACAGATACGCAGTATTTT | CASSRRTSGRPTDTQYF | NA | TRBJ2-3 | TRBV5-1 | TRBD2
TGCGCCAGCAGCCCCGACAGGGCTACTCAAGAGACCCAGTACTTC | CASSPDRATQETQYF | NA | TRBJ2-5 | TRBV5-1 | TRBD1
TGTGCCAGCAGCCAAGCAGCGGGAGGGAGTTTCGGCTACACCTTC | CASSQAAGGSFGYTF | NA | TRBJ1-2 | TRBV14 | NA
TGTGCCAGCAGTCCCATGCTAGCGCTCAACTACGAGCAGTACTTC | CASSPMLALNYEQYF | NA | TRBJ2-7 | TRBV27 | NA
TGCGCCAGCAGCTTGGGGACAGGGAATATGGGAAACACCATATATTTT | CASSLGTGNMGNTIYF | NA | TRBJ1-3 | TRBV5-1 | TRBD1
TGCGCCAGCATTCCACGTCCGTTCTTC | CASIPRPFF | NA | TRBJ2-1 | TRBV4-3 | NA
TGTGCCAGCAGCGCCTCGACTAGCACCGAGACCCAGTACTTC | CASSASTSTETQYF | few | TRBJ2-5 | TRBV7-3 | TRBD2
TGTGCCAGCAGTTTGGGCAGGTGGTCAACAACTAATGAAAAACTGTTTTTT | CASSLGRWSTTNEKLFF | NA | TRBJ1-4 | TRBV28 | NA
TGTGCCAGCAGTGTCGGGGATAACACCATATATTTT | CASSVGDNTIYF | NA | TRBJ1-3 | TRBV6-1 | NA
TGCAGCGTTGATTTGGGGCCAGCCGCAGATACGCAGTATTTT | CSVDLGPAADTQYF | NA | TRBJ2-3 | TRBV29-1 | NA
TGTGCCAGCAGCCCAGGACAGGGGTTGCCCTACGAGCAGTACTTC | CASSPGQGLPYEQYF | NA | TRBJ2-7 | TRBV7-3 | TRBD1
TGTGCCAGCACCTCCGGTGGTATTTCAGGGGGGACTTCACCCCTCCACTTT | CASTSGGISGGTSPLHF | NA | TRBJ1-6 | TRBV28 | TRBD1
TGCGCCAGCAGCTTAGGGCTAGCGTCAGATACGCAGTATTTT | CASSLGLASDTQYF | NA | TRBJ2-3 | TRBV5-1 | NA
TGTGCCAGCAGTTTAGAGGGGGCGGATGGCTACACCTTC | CASSLEGADGYTF | once | TRBJ1-2 | TRBV27 | TRBD1
TGTGCCAGCAGCCCGCTCGTTTACCCCCCGTACTTC | CASSPLVYPPYF | NA | TRBJ2-7 | TRBV6-6 | NA